One T cell receptor (beta chain) is described in this entry. Its antigen remains unidentified. The data are from a study of cytomegalovirus exposure and HLA in healthy donors. At the level of the study: Earlier work reported approximately 110 million unique TCR beta sequences from about 180 million T cells.

The study, taken as a whole, reports: Testing in vitro showed a few CMV-associated chains specific for CMV antigens.

With 5 bases clipped from V and 2 bases from J, the junction kept 7 bases outside the gene matches. Looked up from germline, CDR1 is SGHNT and CDR2 is YYREEE (reference sequence). The CDR3 is 15 residues long. Use of 60 Vbeta and 13 Jbeta primers characterized the PCR. Only in-frame clones appear in the TCRdb table, and some are missing; sequencing was by immunoSEQ multiplex PCR. The sample carries roughly 200,000 clones, approximately 80% recorded once. This sequence was found in a female donor in good health and CMV-seronegative. The material sequenced was PBMCs. The chain is built from TRBV5-4 and TRBJ2-1, with 7 nucleotides matching TRBD1. CDR3 sequence (DNA): TGTGCCAGCAGTTTTGACAGGGTACCCTACAATGAGCAGTTCTTC. It translates to CASSFDRVPYNEQFF.